These T cell receptor beta chains were read from a single sample in a study of T cell repertoires in cytomegalovirus infection. TCRdb ran MiXCR on the reads and lists one entry per CDR3 protein. The data contain 250,000 to 300,000 distinct CDR3 sequences, roughly a fifth of them singletons. These receptors are not linked to any known antigen. The sample here was cultured PBMCs, taken from culture after CMV antigen stimulation. The origin of the receptors is a human donor in good health (CMV status not recorded). Some clones in this sample may be carry-over from other donors' samples. CDR3s include the opening cysteine and the closing phenylalanine or tryptophan. The order of the fields is V gene, D gene, clone size, J gene, CDR3 DNA, CDR3 protein. D genes are given only for firm matches. Expanded clones are given a class, and other clones once, few, many or no size at all.

TRBV24-1	-	-	TRBJ2-1	TGTGCCACCAGTGATTTTCGGGGGACCAATTACAATGAGCAGTTCTTC	CATSDFRGTNYNEQFF
TRBV27	-	few	TRBJ1-2	TGTGCCAGCAGGCCTTCCGGCGGGGGAGGCTACACCTTC	CASRPSGGGGYTF
TRBV6-2/TRBV6-3	-	-	TRBJ1-5	TGTGCCAGCAGCGGGCGCAATCAGCCCCAGCATTTT	CASSGRNQPQHF
TRBV19	-	few	TRBJ2-7	TGTGCCAGTAGTATGACTGGGGACTACGAGCAGTACTTC	CASSMTGDYEQYF
TRBV10-2	-	-	TRBJ2-2	TGCGCCAGCAGTGAGACAGGGGAGGACACCGGGGAGCTGTTTTTT	CASSETGEDTGELFF
TRBV7-8	-	few	TRBJ2-3	TGTGCCAGCAGCCGAAAGCGCGAGGAGCGCACAGATACGCAGTATTTT	CASSRKREERTDTQYF
TRBV6-8	-	-	TRBJ2-4	TGTGCCAGCAGTCGCACAGAGGTCTGGAACATTCAGTACTTC	CASSRTEVWNIQYF
TRBV7-2	-	few	TRBJ2-1	TGTGCCAGCAGCTCTACGACCAAGGCGTGGTTCTTC	CASSSTTKAWFF
TRBV7-9	-	few	TRBJ1-5	TGTGCCAGCAGCTTAGGCCCCCAAGAGGCATATAGCAATCAGCCCCAGCATTTT	CASSLGPQEAYSNQPQHF
TRBV20-1	-	-	TRBJ2-5	TGCAGTGCTAGAGATACGCAGGGAGGGACCCAGTACTTC	CSARDTQGGTQYF
TRBV7-9	-	many	TRBJ2-1	TGTGCCAGCAGCTTAGTGATCCATGAGCAGTTCTTC	CASSLVIHEQFF
TRBV4-1	-	-	TRBJ1-1	TGCGCCAGCAGCCAAGACAGCCCCAACACTGAAGCTTTCTTT	CASSQDSPNTEAFF
TRBV7-9	-	-	TRBJ2-5	TGTGCCAGCAGCTTAGATGGAAGTCTTCTGGAGACCCAGTACTTC	CASSLDGSLLETQYF